The clone carrying this T cell receptor beta chain has just one count. This CDR3 is built from 19 residues. Trimming took 4 bases from V and 0 from J, leaving 23 bases between them. CDR1 is SGHRS and CDR2 is YFSETQ in the germline V gene. The sample is drawn from a study of T cells in Graves' hyperthyroidism and ophthalmopathy. Template material for amplifying TCR beta CDR3 regions consisted of RNA transcripts. Initially, a first-round RT-PCR of the TCR CDR3 employed the HTBI primer set. MiXCR was run by TCRdb on the multiplex PCR reads, yielding one entry per CDR3 protein. The table includes about 400,000 distinct CDR3 sequences, 14% to 15% detected once.

This clonotype originated in a woman in her twenties or thirties with Graves' hyperthyroidism. Sequenced input: blood. The genes are TRBV5-1 and TRBJ2-1, with D possibly TRBD2 on 6 matching bases. The DNA for the CDR3 is TGCGCCAGCAGCCCGCACCCGGGACGAGGAGGGAGCTCCTACAATGAGCAGTTCTTC. This codes for CASSPHPGRGGSSYNEQFF.